This TCR beta chain derives from a study of blood T cells in healthy people across ages. Study background: Capture via template switching afforded approximately one barcoded beta molecule per two T cells.

Together with a sample-barcoded 5' primer, a J-beta primer mix was included in a second PCR lasting about 6 to 11 cycles. Using its own MiXCR run on the 5' RACE reads, TCRdb lists one record per CDR3 protein. The sample has some 780,000 distinct CDR3 sequences; about 61% are singletons. Germline CDR1 reads SEHNR; CDR2 reads FQNEAQ (reference sequence). This CDR3 contains 16 residues. The ends lost 5 bases at V and 2 bases at J; junction bases unmatched: 9. The clonotype was recovered from a man between 35 and 55 years old in good health. Sequencing input: blood. The genes are TRBV7-9 and TRBJ2-3, with 8 bases identical to TRBD2. The CDR3 loop is CASSLLLAELTDTQYF. As DNA, the CDR3 is TGTGCCAGCAGCCTGTTACTAGCGGAGCTCACAGATACGCAGTATTTT.